Presented here are 16 T cell receptor beta chains from one specimen sequenced in a study of shared clonotypes between healthy human individuals. TCRdb's copy holds only in-frame clones and misses some; the assay was immunoSEQ multiplex PCR. The table includes 2,500,000 or so clones, around nine tenths detected once. The sequenced sample was naive CD4+ T cells sorted from blood. Stated subset: CD45RA+ positively selected. The origin of the receptors is a man aged 18 to 30 in good health.

The chain uses TRBV10-3 and TRBJ2-1; D unresolved. V dropped 0 bases and J dropped 5 bases, with 8 bases sitting between them. CDR1 and CDR2 (germline): ENHRY, SYGVKD. CDR3 length: 14 residues. In DNA form, the CDR3 reads TGTGCCATCAGTGAGTCGTCGTCCGACAATGAGCAGTTCTTC. Protein: CAISESSSDNEQFF.

The chain recombines TRBV11-2 with TRBJ2-5; the match to TRBD2 covers 8 bases. V dropped 3 bases and J dropped 7; count of bases not matched to a gene: 13. Germline V lookup: CDR1 SGHAT, CDR2 FQNNGV. CDR3 length: 16 residues. CDR3 coding DNA: TGTGCCAGCAGCTTGACGGGGGGGAAAAGGTTCGTGACCCAGTACTTC. Encoded protein: CASSLTGGKRFVTQYF.

The V gene is TRBV6-6, the J gene TRBJ1-4, with TRBD1 as a possible D gene (6 bases). Trimming removed 4 bases at V and 6 bases at J, with 15 bases between. Germline CDR1 is MNHNY and CDR2 is SVGAGI (reference sequence). The CDR3 consists of 15 residues. CDR3 in amino acids: CASSSPGRGDEKLFF. CDR3 DNA sequence: TGTGCCAGCAGTTCCCCAGGGAGGGGGGATGAAAAACTGTTTTTT.

The V call is TRBV6-5, the J call TRBJ2-7; D unresolved. This CDR3 contains 14 residues. Trimming cost V 3 bases and J 3 bases, with 12 bases left between them. CDR1 is MNHEY and CDR2 is SVGAGI in the germline V gene. The CDR3 loop is CASSYSFGRYEQYF. For the CDR3, the DNA is TGTGCCAGCAGTTATTCCTTCGGCCGCTACGAGCAGTACTTC.

The rearrangement joins TRBV6-5 to TRBJ2-1, with TRBD2 matching over 8 bases. Germline values: CDR1 MNHEY, CDR2 SVGAGI. The CDR3 covers 11 residues. J was trimmed by 9 bases and V by 8 bases; bases with no gene match: 3. Here the CDR3 DNA reads TGTGCCAGCCAGCGGGAGACTGAGCAGTTCTTC. It is translated as CASQRETEQFF.

The rearrangement joins TRBV28 to TRBJ2-1; 7 bases are a match to TRBD2. The germline V gene has CDR1 MDHEN and CDR2 SYDVKM. Trimming at V came to 5 bases and at J to 4 bases, leaving 11 bases not matched to a gene. This CDR3 is 16 amino acids long. CDR3 nucleotides: TGTGCCAGCAGTCTCTCGGGACTACCGACATACAATGAGCAGTTCTTC. It specifies CASSLSGLPTYNEQFF.

This clone was found once. This sample includes further DNA sequences coding for the same CDR3. The CDR3: CASSLRGYEQYF. In DNA form, the CDR3 reads TGTGCCAGCAGCTTAAGGGGCTACGAGCAGTACTTC. The V and J genes are TRBV11-3 and TRBJ2-7; a possible D gene is TRBD1 (5 bases). V lost 2 bases, J lost 3 bases, and 5 bases lay in between. This CDR3 has 12 residues. CDR1 SGHNT and CDR2 YENEEA come from the germline V gene.

V gene TRBV27 combines with J gene TRBJ1-2; D possibly corresponds to TRBD1 (5 bases). Germline values: CDR1 MNHEY, CDR2 SMNVEV (reference sequence). This CDR3 contains 15 residues. V lost 2 bases to trimming and J lost 4 bases, with 14 bases between them. CDR3 sequence: CASSLRGTDLYGYTF. In DNA form, the CDR3 reads TGTGCCAGCAGTTTACGCGGGACGGACCTCTATGGCTACACCTTC.

J is TRBJ1-1 and V is TRBV6-6, with a possible D match to TRBD1 (6 bases). The length of the CDR3 is 15 residues. The V and J ends lost 6 bases and 1 base respectively, with 15 bases between them. Germline V gene lookup returns CDR1 MNHNY and CDR2 SVGAGI (reference sequence). For the CDR3, the DNA is TGTGCCAGCAGGCTCCGAGGGGGGAGGAACACTGAAGCTTTCTTT. Encoded protein: CASRLRGGRNTEAFF.

The CDR3, as DNA: TGTGCCAGCAGCTTACGACAGCGGGAGACCCAGTACTTC. Its translation is CASSLRQRETQYF. The rearrangement links TRBV13 to TRBJ2-5; perhaps D is TRBD1 or TRBD2 (5 bases each). Trimming removed 2 bases at V and 5 bases at J, with 9 bases between. This CDR3 comprises 13 residues. CDR1 is PRHDT, CDR2 FYEKMQ, per germline (reference sequence).

V is TRBV7-9 and J is TRBJ2-2; a weak D match, TRBD1 (6 bases). The CDR3 has 13 residues. CDR1 SEHNR and CDR2 FQNEAQ come from the germline V gene (reference sequence). The CDR3 nucleotides read TGTGGAAACTCGGACAGAGCCACCGGGGAGCTGTTTTTT. It is translated as CGNSDRATGELFF. Based on the CDR3 plus reference TRBV7-9 and TRBJ2-2, the full variable domain is DTGVSQNPRHKITKRGQNVTFRCDPISEHNRLYWYRQTLGQGPEFLTYFQNEAQLEKSRLLSDRFSAERPKGSFSTLEIQRTEQGDSAMYLCGNSDRATGELFFGEGSRLTVL.

V and J are TRBV6-5 and TRBJ1-1, with D hard to call. V gave up 5 bases and J gave up 10 bases, with 14 bases separating them. The germline V gene encodes CDR1 MNHEY and CDR2 SVGAGI. The CDR3 contains 12 residues. CDR3 loop: CASSNGGPGAFF. CDR3 coding DNA: TGTGCCAGCAGTAACGGCGGACCAGGAGCTTTCTTT.

The genes are TRBV6-4 and TRBJ2-1, with D hard to call. This CDR3 is 13 amino acids long. Germline CDR1 and CDR2: MRHNA and SNTAGT. Trimming cost V 6 bases and J 6 bases, with 12 bases left between them. The CDR3 loop is CASSHVYGNEQFF. In nucleotides, the CDR3 is TGTGCCAGCAGCCACGTCTACGGCAATGAGCAGTTCTTC.

The V call is TRBV15, the J call TRBJ1-4; D is unclear. Trimming shortened V by 6 bases and J by 3 bases, and 11 bases separated the two germline ends. CDR3 length: 14 amino acids. From germline, CDR1 is LNHNV and CDR2 YYDKDF (reference sequence). CDR3 amino acids: CATRRRVANEKLFF. CDR3 DNA: TGTGCCACCAGACGGAGAGTTGCTAATGAAAAACTGTTTTTT.

J is TRBJ2-5 and V is TRBV6-1, with 7 positions matching TRBD1. J lost 1 base, V lost 4 bases, and 3 bases had no gene match. Germline CDR1 MNHNS, CDR2 SASEGT. The CDR3 length is 14 residues. The DNA of the CDR3 is TGTGCCAGCAGTGGAGGGGGCCTCCAAGAGACCCAGTACTTC. This codes for CASSGGGLQETQYF.

CDR3 bases: TGTGCCAGCAGTGAAGGGGACAGACTGCAGTACTTC. Protein: CASSEGDRLQYF. J is TRBJ2-7 and V is TRBV25-1; 7 bases agree with TRBD1. The CDR3 runs 12 residues. The V gene end was trimmed by 2 bases and the J gene end by 9 bases; junction bases not matched to a gene: 4. Per the germline V gene, CDR1 is MGHDK and CDR2 is SYGVNS.